Sequencing of this T cell receptor (beta chain) was carried out in a study of lymphopenia after photon versus proton radiotherapy. Whole-study findings and limits: Authors raise, but do not show, better survival with proton therapy. After the lymphocyte nadir, photon-treated repertoires showed oligoclonal expansion, especially of CD8+ Temra cells.

Concerning this clone itself: Its target is not known.

CDR3 length: 16 amino acids. Germline values: CDR1 MNHNS, CDR2 SASEGT. V was shortened by 0 bases and J by 4 bases, with 15 bases between the two germline ends. Using immunoSEQ multiplex PCR, the repertoire was profiled, and TCRdb retains in-frame clones only, with some absent. The sample yields about 45,000 clones, 85% to 90% seen once. The gene calls are TRBV6-1 and TRBJ1-2; D remains unclear. The source material was peripheral blood, sampled from a patient treated with photon-based radiotherapy. This TCR derives from a man aged 40-49 years with gastric cancer. The CDR3: CASSEARWSNPYGYTF. The CDR3 DNA is TGTGCCAGCAGTGAAGCTAGGTGGTCGAACCCCTATGGCTACACCTTC.